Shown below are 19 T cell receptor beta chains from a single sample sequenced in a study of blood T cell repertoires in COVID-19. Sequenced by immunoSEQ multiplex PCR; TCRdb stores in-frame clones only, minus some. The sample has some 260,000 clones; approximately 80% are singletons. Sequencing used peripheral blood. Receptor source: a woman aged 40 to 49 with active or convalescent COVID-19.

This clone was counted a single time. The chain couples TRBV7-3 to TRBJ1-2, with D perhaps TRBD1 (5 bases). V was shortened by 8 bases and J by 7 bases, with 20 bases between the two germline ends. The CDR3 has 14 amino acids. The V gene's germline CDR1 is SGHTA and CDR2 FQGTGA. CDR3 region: CASAGGPSGGGYTF. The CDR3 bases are TGTGCCAGCGCCGGAGGTCCCTCGGGGGGTGGCTACACCTTC.

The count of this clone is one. The CDR3 DNA reads as TGTGCTAGTGGCCGAAACAGGGACACTGAAGCTTTCTTT. Translation: CASGRNRDTEAFF. V gene TRBV12-5 combines with J gene TRBJ1-1, with a tentative D call TRBD1 (6 bases). The V gene's germline CDR1 is LGHNT and CDR2 FRNRAP. V was trimmed by 6 bases and J by 3 bases, leaving 11 bases between them. The CDR3 is 13 amino acids.

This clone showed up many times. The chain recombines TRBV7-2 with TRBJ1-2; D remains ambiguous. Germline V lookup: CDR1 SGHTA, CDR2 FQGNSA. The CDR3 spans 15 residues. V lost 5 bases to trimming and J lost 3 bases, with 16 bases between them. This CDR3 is CASSPRRLTHYGYTF. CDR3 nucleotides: TGTGCCAGCAGCCCCCGGAGACTGACTCACTATGGCTACACCTTC.

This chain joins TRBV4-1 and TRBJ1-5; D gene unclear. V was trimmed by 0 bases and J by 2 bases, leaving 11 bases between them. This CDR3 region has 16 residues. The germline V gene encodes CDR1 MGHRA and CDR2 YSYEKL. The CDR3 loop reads CASSQDYSGRNQPQHF. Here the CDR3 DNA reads TGCGCCAGCAGCCAAGACTACTCAGGCCGCAATCAGCCCCAGCATTTT.

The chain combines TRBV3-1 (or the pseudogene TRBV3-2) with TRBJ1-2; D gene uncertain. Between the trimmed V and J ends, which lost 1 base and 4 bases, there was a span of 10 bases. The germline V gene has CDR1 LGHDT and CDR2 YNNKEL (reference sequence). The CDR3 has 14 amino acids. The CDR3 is CASSQGAAIYGYTF. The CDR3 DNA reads TGTGCCAGCAGCCAAGGCGCGGCGATCTATGGCTACACCTTC.

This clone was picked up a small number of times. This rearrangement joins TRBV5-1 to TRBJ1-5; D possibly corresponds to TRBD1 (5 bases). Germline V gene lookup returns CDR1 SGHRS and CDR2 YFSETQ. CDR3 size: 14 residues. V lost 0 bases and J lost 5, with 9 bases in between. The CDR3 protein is CASSLEGRDQPQHF. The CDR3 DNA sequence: TGCGCCAGCAGCTTGGAGGGGCGCGATCAGCCCCAGCATTTT. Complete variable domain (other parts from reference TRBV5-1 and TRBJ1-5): KAGVTQTPRYLIKTRGQQVTLSCSPISGHRSVSWYQQTPGQGLQFLFEYFSETQRNKGNFPGRFSGRQFSNSRSEMNVSTLELGDSALYLCASSLEGRDQPQHFGDGTRLSIL.

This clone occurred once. The CDR3 region has the DNA TGTGCCAGCAGCTTACAGGGGGTAGCTTTCTTT. Its translation is CASSLQGVAFF. The J gene is TRBJ1-1, the V gene TRBV5-5; 8 positions agree with TRBD1. Per germline, CDR1 SGHKS and CDR2 YYEKEE (reference sequence). CDR3 size: 11 residues. With V trimmed by 2 bases and J by 10 bases, 1 base remained unmatched.

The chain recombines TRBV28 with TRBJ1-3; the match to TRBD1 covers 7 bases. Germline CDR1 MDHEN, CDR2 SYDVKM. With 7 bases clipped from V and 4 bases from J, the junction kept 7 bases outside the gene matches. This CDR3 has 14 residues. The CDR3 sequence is CASISTGPGNTIYF. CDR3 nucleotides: TGTGCCAGCATCTCGACAGGGCCCGGAAACACCATATATTTT.

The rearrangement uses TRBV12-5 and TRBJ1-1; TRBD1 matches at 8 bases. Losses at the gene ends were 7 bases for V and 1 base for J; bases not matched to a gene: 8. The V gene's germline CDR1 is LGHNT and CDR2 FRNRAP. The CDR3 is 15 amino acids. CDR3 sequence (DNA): TGTGCTAGTGCCCTAGGACAGGGCCAGAACACTGAAGCTTTCTTT. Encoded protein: CASALGQGQNTEAFF.

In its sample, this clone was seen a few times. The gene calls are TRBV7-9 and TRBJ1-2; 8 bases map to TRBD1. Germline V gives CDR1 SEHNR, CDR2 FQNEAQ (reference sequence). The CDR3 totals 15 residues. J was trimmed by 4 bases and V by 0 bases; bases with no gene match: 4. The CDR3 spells CASSLAADRGYGYTF. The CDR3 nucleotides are TGTGCCAGCAGCTTAGCGGCCGACAGGGGCTATGGCTACACCTTC.

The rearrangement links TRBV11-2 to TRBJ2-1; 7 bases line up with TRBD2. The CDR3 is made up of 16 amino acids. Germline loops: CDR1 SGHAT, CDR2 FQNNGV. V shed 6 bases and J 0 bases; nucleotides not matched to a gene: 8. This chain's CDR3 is CASRPTPGGSYNEQFF. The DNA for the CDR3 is TGTGCCAGCAGGCCCACTCCGGGGGGCTCCTACAATGAGCAGTTCTTC.

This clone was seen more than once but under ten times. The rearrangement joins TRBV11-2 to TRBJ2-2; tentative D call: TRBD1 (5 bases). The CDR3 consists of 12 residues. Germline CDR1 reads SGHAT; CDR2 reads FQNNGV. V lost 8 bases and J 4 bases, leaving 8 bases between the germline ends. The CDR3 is CASSDSTGELFF. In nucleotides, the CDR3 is TGTGCCAGCTCCGACAGCACCGGGGAGCTGTTTTTT. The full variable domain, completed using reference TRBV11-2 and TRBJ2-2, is EAGVAQSPRYKIIEKRQSVAFWCNPISGHATLYWYQQILGQGPKLLIQFQNNGVVDDSQLPKDRFSAERLKGVDSTLKIQPAKLEDSAVYLCASSDSTGELFFGEGSRLTVL.

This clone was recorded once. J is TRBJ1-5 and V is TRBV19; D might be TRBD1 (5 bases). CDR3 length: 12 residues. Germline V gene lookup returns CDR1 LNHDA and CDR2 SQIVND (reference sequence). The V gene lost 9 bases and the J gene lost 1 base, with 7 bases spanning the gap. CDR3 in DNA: TGTGCCAGCGGGGGGAGCAATCAGCCCCAGCATTTT. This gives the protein CASGGSNQPQHF.

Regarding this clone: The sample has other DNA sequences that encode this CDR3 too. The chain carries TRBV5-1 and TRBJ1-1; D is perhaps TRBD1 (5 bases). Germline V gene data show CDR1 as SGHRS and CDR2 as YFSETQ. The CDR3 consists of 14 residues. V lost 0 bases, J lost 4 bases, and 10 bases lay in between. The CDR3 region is CASSLAGGGTEAFF. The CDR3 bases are TGCGCCAGCAGCTTGGCCGGGGGTGGCACTGAAGCTTTCTTT.

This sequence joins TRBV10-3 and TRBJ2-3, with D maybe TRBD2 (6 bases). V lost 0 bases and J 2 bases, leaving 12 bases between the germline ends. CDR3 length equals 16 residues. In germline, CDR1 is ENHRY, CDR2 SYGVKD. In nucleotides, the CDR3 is TGTGCCATCAGTGAGTCGAGGCGGGGCCTCACAGATACGCAGTATTTT. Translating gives CAISESRRGLTDTQYF.

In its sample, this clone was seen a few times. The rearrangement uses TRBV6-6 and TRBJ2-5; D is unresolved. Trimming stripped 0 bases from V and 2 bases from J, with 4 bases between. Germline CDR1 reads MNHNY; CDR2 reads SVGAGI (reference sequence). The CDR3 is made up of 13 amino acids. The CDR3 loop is CASSYSSQETQYF. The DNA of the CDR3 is TGTGCCAGCAGTTACTCTAGTCAAGAGACCCAGTACTTC.

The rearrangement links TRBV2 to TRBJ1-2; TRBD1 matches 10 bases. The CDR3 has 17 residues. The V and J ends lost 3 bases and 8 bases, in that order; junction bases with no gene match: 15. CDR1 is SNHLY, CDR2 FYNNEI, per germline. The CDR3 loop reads CASSESGTGAKGLGYTF. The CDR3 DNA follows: TGTGCCAGCAGTGAGTCCGGGACAGGGGCAAAAGGCCTCGGCTACACCTTC.

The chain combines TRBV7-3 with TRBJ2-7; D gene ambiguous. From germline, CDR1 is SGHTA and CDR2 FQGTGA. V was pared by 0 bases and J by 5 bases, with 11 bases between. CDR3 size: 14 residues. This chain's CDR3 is CASSLTHRDHEQYF. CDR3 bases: TGTGCCAGCAGCTTAACCCACAGAGATCACGAGCAGTACTTC.

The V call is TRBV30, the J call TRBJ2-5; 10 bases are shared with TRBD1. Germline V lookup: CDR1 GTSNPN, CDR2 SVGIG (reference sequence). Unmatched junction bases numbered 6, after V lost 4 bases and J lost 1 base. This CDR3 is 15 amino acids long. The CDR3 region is CAWTRTGGFQETQYF. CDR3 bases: TGTGCCTGGACCCGGACAGGGGGTTTCCAAGAGACCCAGTACTTC.